This entry lists 29 T cell receptor beta chains sequenced from one sample in a study of T cell repertoires in cytomegalovirus infection. No antigen is known for these receptors. TCRdb re-called the reads through MiXCR, storing one row per CDR3 protein. The repertoire holds 75,000 to 95,000 distinct CDR3 sequences, with 40% to 50% as singletons. This material consisted of CD8+ T cells from cultured PBMCs, taken from culture after CMV antigen stimulation. These receptors originate from a human donor in good health (CMV status not recorded). Some clones in this sample may be carry-over from other donors' samples.

The sample holds one count of this clonotype. The chain is built from TRBV5-1 and TRBJ2-3; 9 nucleotides match TRBD1. The CDR3 is made up of 15 amino acids. In germline, CDR1 is SGHRS, CDR2 YFSETQ. V dropped 4 bases and J dropped 6; count of bases not matched to a gene: 9. CDR3 DNA: TGCGCCAGCAGCCCGGGCGACGGGACAGGGGATACGCAGTATTTT. Protein product: CASSPGDGTGDTQYF.

This clonotype was recorded a few times. The chain links TRBV6-6 to TRBJ2-7; 8 bases are a match to TRBD2. Trimming removed 6 bases from V and 8 bases from J; junction bases left unmatched: 12. Germline V gene sequence: CDR1 MNHNY, CDR2 SVGAGI (reference sequence). The CDR3 spans 14 residues. CDR3 nucleotides: TGTGCCAGCAGCCATACGGTGGGACTAGTGAAGCAGTACTTC. Translation: CASSHTVGLVKQYF.

The rearrangement uses TRBV2 and TRBJ2-1; D may correspond to TRBD1 or TRBD2 (5 bases each). Per the germline V gene, CDR1 is SNHLY and CDR2 is FYNNEI. V dropped 4 bases and J dropped 12 bases, with 19 bases sitting between them. The CDR3 loop spans 14 amino acids. CDR3 protein: CASSGGAEGSAQFF. CDR3 in DNA: TGTGCCAGCAGTGGAGGGGCTGAAGGGTCCGCGCAGTTCTTC.

This clonotype occurred once. One end of the junction varies from germline; a read error may be responsible. The chain uses TRBV6-6 and TRBJ2-2; perhaps TRBD1 as D (6 bases). The CDR3 length is 16 residues. Germline CDR1 reads MNHNY; CDR2 reads SVGAGI (reference sequence). The chain's CDR3 is CAISYSGADRAGELFF. CDR3 DNA: TGTGCCATCAGTTACTCAGGGGCCGATCGTGCCGGGGAGCTGTTTTTT.

The CDR3: CASSQKGGSVGETQYF. CDR3 sequence (DNA): TGTGCCAGCAGCCAAAAAGGGGGCAGTGTAGGGGAGACCCAGTACTTC. The rearrangement links TRBV11-2 to TRBJ2-5; 7 positions match TRBD1. The V segment lost 5 bases and the J segment 5 bases; nucleotides outside the gene matches: 14. The germline V gene has CDR1 SGHAT and CDR2 FQNNGV. The CDR3 consists of 16 residues.

This clonotype has only a few counts. CDR3 region: CASSVTGAGELFF. The CDR3 DNA is TGTGCCAGCAGTGTTACGGGGGCCGGGGAGCTGTTTTTT. This chain uses TRBV25-1 with TRBJ2-2; possibly TRBD2 for D (6 bases). The CDR3 has 13 residues. CDR1 and CDR2 (germline): MGHDK, SYGVNS. V was cut by 4 bases and J by 6 bases, with 9 bases left in between.

V is TRBV6-2 or TRBV6-3 and J is TRBJ2-1, with D possibly TRBD2 on 5 matching bases. Trimming took off 0 bases at V and 6 bases at J, with 15 bases between the two ends. Germline CDR1 MNHEY, CDR2 SVGEGT. The CDR3 is 16 residues long. Here the CDR3 reads CASSYSIVFSGNEQFF. The DNA of the CDR3 is TGTGCCAGCAGTTACTCGATCGTTTTCAGCGGCAATGAGCAGTTCTTC.

CDR3 coding DNA: TGTGCCAGCAGCCCCGGGACTAGCGGGAGTCCAGATACGCAGTATTTT. It codes for CASSPGTSGSPDTQYF. The chain uses TRBV7-9 and TRBJ2-3; 14 nucleotides line up with TRBD2. J gave up 4 bases and V 5 bases, and 5 bases lay outside the gene matches. Looked up from germline, CDR1 is SEHNR and CDR2 is FQNEAQ (reference sequence). The CDR3 is 16 residues long.

The V and J genes are TRBV7-2 and TRBJ1-2, with a possible D match to TRBD1 (5 bases). CDR1 SGHTA and CDR2 FQGNSA come from the germline V gene. The V end lost 5 bases, the J end lost 6 bases, and 10 bases lay between the germline ends. The CDR3 runs 12 residues. The CDR3: CASSRGVHGYTF. CDR3 bases: TGTGCCAGCAGCCGGGGGGTACATGGCTACACCTTC.

V is TRBV11-2 and J is TRBJ2-1; the match to TRBD1 covers 7 bases. The germline V gene has CDR1 SGHAT and CDR2 FQNNGV. With 3 bases clipped from V and 8 bases from J, the junction kept 7 bases outside the gene matches. This CDR3 is 14 amino acids long. CDR3 nucleotide sequence: TGTGCCAGCAGCTTGGGACAGAGTGTAGATGAGCAGTTCTTC. Translated, it gives CASSLGQSVDEQFF.

This chain links TRBV7-9 with TRBJ2-6; tentatively, D is TRBD1 (5 bases). The V gene lost 5 bases and the J gene lost 0 bases, with 20 bases spanning the gap. Germline CDR1 and CDR2: SEHNR and FQNEAQ (reference sequence). This CDR3 has 19 residues. The DNA of the CDR3 is TGTGCCAGCAGCCTTCAGGGCCCACTTACCGCCTCTGGGGCCAACGTCCTGACTTTC. This sequence encodes CASSLQGPLTASGANVLTF. Combining the CDR3 with reference TRBV7-9 and TRBJ2-6 gives the whole variable domain DTGVSQNPRHKITKRGQNVTFRCDPISEHNRLYWYRQTLGQGPEFLTYFQNEAQLEKSRLLSDRFSAERPKGSFSTLEIQRTEQGDSAMYLCASSLQGPLTASGANVLTFGAGSRLTVL.

The chain combines TRBV9 with TRBJ1-2, with D maybe TRBD1 (6 bases). The CDR3 runs to 16 residues. V lost 4 bases and J lost 3, with 19 bases in between. From germline, CDR1 is SGDLS and CDR2 YYNGEE. The CDR3: CASSPSAAGADYGYTF. The CDR3 DNA follows: TGTGCCAGCAGCCCTAGTGCGGCGGGGGCTGACTATGGCTACACCTTC. Full variable domain (rest looked up from reference TRBV9 and TRBJ1-2): DSGVTQTPKHLITATGQRVTLRCSPRSGDLSVYWYQQSLDQGLQFLIQYYNGEERAKGNILERFSAQQFPDLHSELNLSSLELGDSALYFCASSPSAAGADYGYTFGSGTRLTVV.

This clonotype was counted a few times. V and J are TRBV20-1 and TRBJ2-1; 10 bases agree with TRBD2. V was pared by 0 bases and J by 0 bases, with 5 bases of the junction left unmatched. CDR1 is DFQATT and CDR2 is SNEGSKA in the germline V gene (reference sequence). The CDR3 totals 17 residues. CDR3 in amino acids: CSARDTSGASSYNEQFF. As DNA, the CDR3 is TGCAGTGCTAGAGATACTAGCGGGGCCAGCTCCTACAATGAGCAGTTCTTC.

This clonotype has more than one count but fewer than ten. This chain connects TRBV12-3 or TRBV12-4 to TRBJ2-7; the D gene is possibly TRBD1 (6 bases). V shed 3 bases and J shed 2 bases, with 8 bases lying between them. The CDR3 runs to 13 residues. The CDR3 nucleotides are TGTGCCAGCAGTTTCGGACAGACCTACGAGCAGTACTTC. Its protein product is CASSFGQTYEQYF.

The J gene is TRBJ2-3, the V gene TRBV7-4; D is ambiguous. The CDR3 covers 11 residues. CDR1 SGHVT and CDR2 SQSDAQ come from the germline V gene. V lost 7 bases and J lost 7, with 9 bases in between. As DNA, the CDR3 is TGTGCCAGCAAAGAAATATATACGCAGTATTTT. Translated, it gives CASKEIYTQYF. Together with reference TRBV7-4 and TRBJ2-3, the CDR3 gives the full variable domain: GAGVSQSPRYKVAKRGRDVALRCDSISGHVTLYWYRQTLGQGSEVLTYSQSDAQRDKSGRPSGRFSAERPERSVSTLKIQRTEQGDSAVYLCASKEIYTQYFGPGTRLTVL.

This clonotype was observed a handful of times. This chain links TRBV20-1 with TRBJ2-2; D unresolved. CDR1 is DFQATT and CDR2 is SNEGSKA in the germline V gene (reference sequence). V lost 5 bases and J lost 4, with 11 bases in between. This CDR3 is 13 amino acids long. The CDR3 protein is CSAPRKGTGELFF. The CDR3 coding sequence is TGCAGTGCTCCGAGGAAGGGCACCGGGGAGCTGTTTTTT.

This clonotype was recorded a few times. In DNA form, the CDR3 reads TGTGCCAGCAGCTCAACGACACGGAGCTCCTATAATTCACCCCTCCACTTT. This codes for CASSSTTRSSYNSPLHF. This rearrangement joins TRBV7-6 to TRBJ1-6; D is uncertain. The CDR3 has 17 residues. With 4 bases removed from V and 0 bases from J, the gap between germline ends came to 13 bases. Per the germline V gene, CDR1 is SGHVS and CDR2 is FNYEAQ.

A few counts support this clonotype. V and J are TRBV28 and TRBJ1-1; no definite D call. CDR1 and CDR2 (germline): MDHEN, SYDVKM. Trimming removed 5 bases from V and 8 bases from J, with 15 bases in between. CDR3 length: 13 residues. CDR3 DNA: TGTGCCAGCAGTATCCGACAAGGACTAGAAGCTTTCTTT. This codes for CASSIRQGLEAFF.

The chain employs TRBV19 and TRBJ2-1; D is possibly TRBD1 (6 bases). Looked up from germline, CDR1 is LNHDA and CDR2 is SQIVND (reference sequence). The CDR3 has 13 residues. V was shortened by 6 bases and J by 6 bases, with 12 bases between the two germline ends. For the CDR3, the DNA is TGTGCCAGTAGAGAGGGACAAAGCAATGAGCAGTTCTTC. Protein: CASREGQSNEQFF.

The table lists this clonotype with many counts. The chain combines TRBV7-2 with TRBJ2-3; TRBD2 matches 10 bases. Germline lookup yields CDR1 SGHTA and CDR2 FQGNSA. This CDR3 comprises 16 residues. V shed 3 bases and J 3 bases; nucleotides not matched to a gene: 6. CDR3 sequence: CASSFLAGGLTDTQYF. The CDR3 DNA reads TGTGCCAGCAGCTTCTTAGCGGGGGGACTAACAGATACGCAGTATTTT.

This chain uses TRBV6-1 with TRBJ2-1; no firm D call. The germline V and J ends were trimmed by 1 base and 4 bases, with 5 bases remaining between them. Germline V gene data show CDR1 as MNHNS and CDR2 as SASEGT. The CDR3 sequence is 13 residues long. The CDR3 sequence is CASSEGRYNEQFF. The CDR3, as DNA: TGTGCCAGCAGTGAAGGCCGATACAATGAGCAGTTCTTC.

This clonotype was seen once. V is TRBV7-3 and J is TRBJ2-1, with D possibly TRBD2 on 5 matching bases. In germline, CDR1 is SGHTA, CDR2 FQGTGA. This CDR3 is built from 16 residues. The V and J ends lost 5 bases and 2 bases respectively, with 16 bases between them. CDR3 sequence: CASSPRRSGTYNEQFF. The DNA for the CDR3 is TGTGCCAGCAGCCCTCGGAGGTCGGGGACCTACAATGAGCAGTTCTTC. Supplemented by reference TRBV7-3 and TRBJ2-1, the full variable domain reads GAGVSQTPSNKVTEKGKYVELRCDPISGHTALYWYRQSLGQGPEFLIYFQGTGAADDSGLPNDRFFAVRPEGSVSTLKIQRTERGDSAVYLCASSPRRSGTYNEQFFGPGTRLTVL.

The CDR3 sequence is CASSGYLRGGLAGVYNEQFF. CDR3 sequence (DNA): TGTGCCAGCAGCGGATACCTCCGGGGGGGACTAGCGGGGGTCTACAATGAGCAGTTCTTC. The J gene is TRBJ2-1, the V gene TRBV7-6, with 14 bases aligning to TRBD2. Germline V gene data show CDR1 as SGHVS and CDR2 as FNYEAQ. CDR3 size: 20 residues. V trimming: 5 bases; J trimming: 3 bases; junction bases outside the gene matches: 15.

This clonotype showed up just a few times. The V and J genes are TRBV7-9 and TRBJ2-1; 9 bases line up with TRBD2. The CDR3 totals 16 residues. Germline assignment: CDR1 SEHNR and CDR2 FQNEAQ (reference sequence). Trimming cost V 5 bases and J 4 bases; bases outside gene matches: 9. CDR3 protein: CASSPPVSGGYNEQFF. The CDR3, as DNA: TGTGCCAGCAGCCCCCCCGTTAGCGGGGGTTACAATGAGCAGTTCTTC.

There are many counts of this clonotype. V is TRBV7-2 and J is TRBJ2-1; 12 bases align to TRBD1. V gave up 5 bases and J gave up 8 bases; unmatched junction bases: 10. CDR3 length: 16 residues. Germline V gene sequence: CDR1 SGHTA, CDR2 FQGNSA. The CDR3 DNA sequence: TGTGCCAGCAGCCCCCCCCCCGGGACAGGGGGCCATGAGCAGTTCTTC. It encodes CASSPPPGTGGHEQFF.

This clonotype was detected only a few times. The chain uses TRBV6-1 and TRBJ1-3, with D unresolved. V lost 3 bases and J lost 0, with 9 bases in between. CDR3 length: 15 amino acids. In germline, CDR1 is MNHNS, CDR2 SASEGT. CDR3 DNA sequence: TGTGCCAGCAGTGAGGAACACCTCTCTGGAAACACCATATATTTT. Protein product: CASSEEHLSGNTIYF.

Only a few counts were recorded for this clonotype. This sequence joins TRBV7-8 and TRBJ1-4, with TRBD1 as a possible D gene (5 bases). The ends were cut back, 0 bases at V and 8 bases at J, with 16 bases in the middle. Germline V gives CDR1 SGHVS, CDR2 FQNEAQ. This CDR3 has 16 amino acids. DNA for the CDR3: TGTGCCAGCAGCTTAGCGGTCCAAGGGGCGGGGGAAAAACTGTTTTTT. This codes for CASSLAVQGAGEKLFF.

The chain carries TRBV12-3 or TRBV12-4 and TRBJ1-2; TRBD1 aligns across 7 bases. This CDR3 comprises 15 residues. Trimming took 6 bases from V and 9 from J; bases not matched to a gene: 16. CDR3 protein: CASSPGGSGKWSYTF. The CDR3 nucleotides are TGTGCCAGCAGCCCAGGGGGGTCGGGGAAGTGGAGCTACACCTTC.

The DNA of the CDR3 is TGTGCCACCTCCGGGCAGGAGAACACTGAAGCTTTCTTT. The encoded protein is CATSGQENTEAFF. The chain carries TRBV27 and TRBJ1-1, with D hard to call. Trimming took off 10 bases at V and 1 base at J, with 13 bases between the two ends. This CDR3 region has 13 residues. CDR1 is MNHEY and CDR2 is SMNVEV in the germline V gene (reference sequence).